A selection of T cell receptor beta chains follows, all from one sample in a study of blood T cell repertoires in COVID-19. The table came from immunoSEQ multiplex PCR; TCRdb's copy has only in-frame clones and leaves some out. The sample has just over 300,000 clones, approximately 85% seen once. Sequencing input: PBMCs or T cells enriched from blood (not recorded which). Receptors originate from a man under 40 who had recovered from COVID-19. Each CDR3 is given with its conserved first and last residue. The order of the fields is clone size, J gene, D gene, V gene, CDR3 DNA, CDR3 protein. D genes are given only for firm matches. Only some rows state a clone size, as once, few, many or a class for expanded clones.

abundance: .
j_gene: TRBJ2-2
d_gene: .
v_gene: TRBV7-3
CDR3nt: TGTGCCAGCAGCCTAAACACCGGGGAGCTGTTTTTT
CDR3aa: CASSLNTGELFF

abundance: .
j_gene: TRBJ2-7
d_gene: .
v_gene: TRBV5-1
CDR3nt: TGCGCCAGCAGCATTCAATACGAGCAGTACTTC
CDR3aa: CASSIQYEQYF

abundance: once
j_gene: TRBJ2-5
d_gene: TRBD1
v_gene: TRBV6-5
CDR3nt: TGTGCCAGCACCCCGTTCGGACAGGGATCCGAGACCCAGTACTTC
CDR3aa: CASTPFGQGSETQYF

abundance: .
j_gene: TRBJ1-1
d_gene: .
v_gene: TRBV4-2
CDR3nt: TGTGCCAGCAGCCAAGCCCCGGGAGGGAACACTGAAGCTTTCTTT
CDR3aa: CASSQAPGGNTEAFF

abundance: .
j_gene: TRBJ1-1
d_gene: TRBD1
v_gene: TRBV10-2
CDR3nt: TGCGCCAGCAGTGAGTCTGGGACAGGTAAGAAGTTGGGACCGAACACTGAAGCTTTCTTT
CDR3aa: CASSESGTGKKLGPNTEAFF

abundance: .
j_gene: TRBJ1-1
d_gene: TRBD1
v_gene: TRBV3-1/TRBV3-2
CDR3nt: TGTGCCAGCAGCCAAGGACAGGGCGACACTGAAGCTTTCTTT
CDR3aa: CASSQGQGDTEAFF

abundance: .
j_gene: TRBJ1-1
d_gene: .
v_gene: TRBV5-1
CDR3nt: TGCGCCAGCAGCTTGGACAGTCAGAACACTGAAGCTTTCTTT
CDR3aa: CASSLDSQNTEAFF

abundance: .
j_gene: TRBJ1-2
d_gene: .
v_gene: TRBV5-4
CDR3nt: TGTGCCAGCACCCCGACGGACGGAGGAAACTATGGCTACACCTTC
CDR3aa: CASTPTDGGNYGYTF

abundance: .
j_gene: TRBJ2-7
d_gene: .
v_gene: TRBV5-8
CDR3nt: TGTGCCAGCAGGGCGCGGCAGGGCTCCTACGAGCAGTACTTC
CDR3aa: CASRARQGSYEQYF

abundance: .
j_gene: TRBJ1-5
d_gene: .
v_gene: TRBV27
CDR3nt: TGTGCCAGCAGTCAAAGGACGGAGGGTTTCAATCAGCCCCAGCATTTT
CDR3aa: CASSQRTEGFNQPQHF

abundance: .
j_gene: TRBJ1-1
d_gene: .
v_gene: TRBV19
CDR3nt: TGTGCCAGTAGTATAGATCCTAGTCTAGGTCGGCGGGGAAGGATGAACACTGAAGCTTTCTTT
CDR3aa: CASSIDPSLGRRGRMNTEAFF

abundance: few
j_gene: TRBJ1-5
d_gene: .
v_gene: TRBV30
CDR3nt: TGTGCCTGGAGTGTATCGGGGGGACAGCCCCAGCATTTT
CDR3aa: CAWSVSGGQPQHF

abundance: once
j_gene: TRBJ1-2
d_gene: TRBD1
v_gene: TRBV24-1
CDR3nt: TGTGCCACCAGTCGAGATGGACAGGATGGCTACACCTTC
CDR3aa: CATSRDGQDGYTF

abundance: .
j_gene: TRBJ2-7
d_gene: .
v_gene: TRBV7-9
CDR3nt: TGTGCCAGCAGCTCTATTAGCGGCTACGAGCAGTACTTC
CDR3aa: CASSSISGYEQYF

abundance: .
j_gene: TRBJ1-1
d_gene: TRBD1
v_gene: TRBV5-4
CDR3nt: TGTGCCAGCAGCTTGGCCGGACAGGGGGCGAGGACTGAAGCTTTCTTT
CDR3aa: CASSLAGQGARTEAFF

abundance: once
j_gene: TRBJ2-7
d_gene: .
v_gene: TRBV4-3
CDR3nt: TGCGCCAGCAGCCAAGATGAGACTAGGTGGATCGACGAGCAGTACTTC
CDR3aa: CASSQDETRWIDEQYF

abundance: .
j_gene: TRBJ1-1
d_gene: .
v_gene: TRBV5-1
CDR3nt: TGCGCCAGCAGCTTATCGGGAGGGTACACTGAAGCTTTCTTT
CDR3aa: CASSLSGGYTEAFF

abundance: .
j_gene: TRBJ1-1
d_gene: TRBD1
v_gene: TRBV11-2
CDR3nt: TGTGCCAGCAGCTCCGTCCGACAGGGTAAAGAAGCTTTCTTT
CDR3aa: CASSSVRQGKEAFF

abundance: .
j_gene: TRBJ2-7
d_gene: TRBD1
v_gene: TRBV19
CDR3nt: TGTGCCAGTAGTGACAGGGGGCACGAGCAGTACTTC
CDR3aa: CASSDRGHEQYF

abundance: .
j_gene: TRBJ1-2
d_gene: .
v_gene: TRBV4-3
CDR3nt: TGCGCCAGCAGCCCCAAAATCTCGGGTCCTGGCTACACCTTC
CDR3aa: CASSPKISGPGYTF

abundance: .
j_gene: TRBJ1-2
d_gene: .
v_gene: TRBV7-9
CDR3nt: TGTGCCAGCAGCTTAGGTTTTTTGAACAGTAACTATGGCTACACCTTC
CDR3aa: CASSLGFLNSNYGYTF

abundance: once
j_gene: TRBJ1-1
d_gene: .
v_gene: TRBV5-1
CDR3nt: TGCGCCAGCGGGTTGAGGGCGTGGGATACTGAAGCTTTCTTT
CDR3aa: CASGLRAWDTEAFF

abundance: .
j_gene: TRBJ2-1
d_gene: .
v_gene: TRBV6-5
CDR3nt: TGTGCCAGCAGTTACTCGGAAACTAGTGCACAGTTCTTC
CDR3aa: CASSYSETSAQFF

abundance: .
j_gene: TRBJ1-2
d_gene: TRBD1
v_gene: TRBV30
CDR3nt: TGTGCCTGGAGTGTACAGGGGGCGAATGGCTACACCTTC
CDR3aa: CAWSVQGANGYTF

abundance: .
j_gene: TRBJ1-2
d_gene: TRBD1
v_gene: TRBV5-1
CDR3nt: TGCGCCAGCAGCATTGGGACAGGGGAACGCTACACCTTC
CDR3aa: CASSIGTGERYTF

abundance: .
j_gene: TRBJ2-5
d_gene: TRBD1
v_gene: TRBV9
CDR3nt: TGTGCCAGCAGCCCAGGGGGCGGGACCCAGTACTTC
CDR3aa: CASSPGGGTQYF

abundance: .
j_gene: TRBJ2-3
d_gene: .
v_gene: TRBV4-1
CDR3nt: TGCGCCAGCAGCCAAGGTGGGGGCGAAGGCACAGATACGCAGTATTTT
CDR3aa: CASSQGGGEGTDTQYF

abundance: .
j_gene: TRBJ1-2
d_gene: TRBD1
v_gene: TRBV29-1
CDR3nt: TGCAGCGTTGGGGATGGGACAGGCAGGGGCTACACCTTC
CDR3aa: CSVGDGTGRGYTF

abundance: .
j_gene: TRBJ1-5
d_gene: .
v_gene: TRBV10-3
CDR3nt: TGTGCCATCAGTGAGTCAAGGGGATCGGGTCAGCCCCAGCATTTT
CDR3aa: CAISESRGSGQPQHF

abundance: .
j_gene: TRBJ2-2
d_gene: .
v_gene: TRBV7-2
CDR3nt: TGTGCCAGCAGCTTAGCCCCTGGGAGGGGGGTCGGGGAGCTGTTTTTT
CDR3aa: CASSLAPGRGVGELFF

abundance: once
j_gene: TRBJ2-7
d_gene: .
v_gene: TRBV7-2
CDR3nt: TGTGCCAGCAGTAGGCTAGCCACCTACGAGCAGTACTTC
CDR3aa: CASSRLATYEQYF

abundance: .
j_gene: TRBJ2-3
d_gene: TRBD2
v_gene: TRBV4-1
CDR3nt: TGCGCCAGCAGCCAAGGGCGGCTGGGACTAGCGGGGGGAACAGATACGCAGTATTTT
CDR3aa: CASSQGRLGLAGGTDTQYF

abundance: .
j_gene: TRBJ1-6
d_gene: .
v_gene: TRBV5-6
CDR3nt: TGTGCCAGCAGCTTGGGTACTTCTTATAATTCACCCCTCCACTTT
CDR3aa: CASSLGTSYNSPLHF

abundance: .
j_gene: TRBJ1-3
d_gene: .
v_gene: TRBV4-2
CDR3nt: TGTGCCAGCAGCACCCAAACAGGGACTGGAAACACCATATATTTT
CDR3aa: CASSTQTGTGNTIYF

abundance: .
j_gene: TRBJ2-5
d_gene: TRBD1
v_gene: TRBV15
CDR3nt: TGTGCCACCAGAGCCGGGACAGGGAGAGAGACCCAGTACTTC
CDR3aa: CATRAGTGRETQYF

abundance: .
j_gene: TRBJ1-2
d_gene: .
v_gene: TRBV30
CDR3nt: TGTGCGGAGGCCGAGAACTATGGCTACACCTTC
CDR3aa: CAEAENYGYTF

abundance: .
j_gene: TRBJ2-3
d_gene: TRBD1
v_gene: TRBV6-2/TRBV6-3
CDR3nt: TGTGCCAGCAGTTCGGACAGGATAGCAGATACGCAGTATTTT
CDR3aa: CASSSDRIADTQYF

abundance: .
j_gene: TRBJ1-6
d_gene: TRBD1
v_gene: TRBV19
CDR3nt: TGTGCCAGTAGTATTGGACAGGGGTCCACAAAAGGGTCACCCCTCCACTTT
CDR3aa: CASSIGQGSTKGSPLHF

abundance: .
j_gene: TRBJ2-2
d_gene: .
v_gene: TRBV6-6
CDR3nt: TGTGCCAGCGAACGAGGCGGGGAGCTGTTTTTT
CDR3aa: CASERGGELFF

abundance: .
j_gene: TRBJ2-3
d_gene: .
v_gene: TRBV6-4
CDR3nt: TGTGCCAGCAGTGAGAACCCCGTGGTAGCGGGCACAGATACGCAGTATTTT
CDR3aa: CASSENPVVAGTDTQYF

abundance: .
j_gene: TRBJ1-2
d_gene: .
v_gene: TRBV6-6
CDR3nt: TGTGCCAGCAGTACCGGGAGAGTCTATGGCTACACCTTC
CDR3aa: CASSTGRVYGYTF

abundance: .
j_gene: TRBJ2-2
d_gene: TRBD1
v_gene: TRBV7-2
CDR3nt: TGTGCCAGCAGCTTAGGGACAGGAGCGAACACCGGGGAGCTGTTTTTT
CDR3aa: CASSLGTGANTGELFF

abundance: few
j_gene: TRBJ1-1
d_gene: .
v_gene: TRBV15
CDR3nt: TGTGCCACCCAGACGCTTGGGGGGTTCGCTGAAGCTTTCTTT
CDR3aa: CATQTLGGFAEAFF

abundance: .
j_gene: TRBJ1-1
d_gene: .
v_gene: TRBV7-2
CDR3nt: TGTGCCAGCAGCCATCAAGGAGGGGGGGCTGTGAACACTGAAGCTTTCTTT
CDR3aa: CASSHQGGGAVNTEAFF

abundance: once
j_gene: TRBJ1-1
d_gene: TRBD1
v_gene: TRBV3-1/TRBV3-2
CDR3nt: TGTGCCAGCAGCCCACAGGGGACAAGGGGAGCTTTCTTT
CDR3aa: CASSPQGTRGAFF

abundance: .
j_gene: TRBJ2-7
d_gene: TRBD2
v_gene: TRBV12-5
CDR3nt: TGTGCTAGTGCCCCGGGAGGGGGAATCAACGAGCAGTACTTC
CDR3aa: CASAPGGGINEQYF